This T cell receptor (beta chain) was sequenced in a study of blood T cell repertoires in COVID-19. V lost 1 base to trimming and J lost 6 bases, with 7 bases between them. The CDR3 runs to 12 residues. In germline, CDR1 is SGHKS, CDR2 YYEKEE (reference sequence). Using immunoSEQ multiplex PCR, the repertoire was profiled, and TCRdb retains in-frame clones only, with some absent. Of 140,000 to 150,000 clones in the sample, roughly 84% were seen once. This chain links TRBV5-5 with TRBJ1-2; D remains unclear. The sample consisted of peripheral blood. The TCR comes from a human donor in a cohort sampled during active COVID-19. The chain's CDR3 is CASSLLGDGYTF. CDR3 nucleotides: TGTGCCAGCAGCTTGCTCGGAGATGGCTACACCTTC.